Below are 30 T cell receptor beta chains sequenced from a single sample in a study of blood T cell repertoires in COVID-19. Sequencing was performed with immunoSEQ multiplex PCR; in TCRdb, only in-frame clones are kept and a portion is missing. Found here are about 300,000 clones, less than 85% of them singletons; the top ten hold 1.4% to 1.5%. Input material: peripheral blood. The receptors derive from a human donor with COVID-19, enrolled during active disease. The donor label of this sample is uncertain.

As regards this clone: In the same sample, other DNA sequences code for this CDR3. The V and J genes are TRBV30 and TRBJ2-3; 10 nucleotides agree with TRBD2. This CDR3 region has 20 residues. Germline lookup yields CDR1 GTSNPN and CDR2 SVGIG (reference sequence). Trimming at V came to 0 bases and at J to 3 bases, leaving 18 bases not matched to a gene. This CDR3 is CAWSVTSGRANLGVTDTQYF. CDR3 sequence (DNA): TGTGCCTGGAGTGTAACCAGCGGGAGGGCGAACTTGGGGGTAACAGATACGCAGTATTTT.

The chain has TRBV10-1 and TRBJ2-1, with TRBD1 matching over 8 bases. Germline V CDR1 and CDR2: WNHNN, SYGVQD (reference sequence). CDR3 length equals 17 residues. The J segment lost 1 base and the V segment lost 6 bases, leaving 11 bases of the junction unmatched. The CDR3 bases are TGCGCCAGCAGGGACTTCAGGGGGCTGAAATCCTACAATGAGCAGTTCTTC. Encoded protein: CASRDFRGLKSYNEQFF.

V and J are TRBV5-4 and TRBJ2-3; the D gene is possibly TRBD1 (5 bases). Germline loops: CDR1 SGHNT, CDR2 YYREEE (reference sequence). Trimming stripped 3 bases from V and 4 bases from J, with 12 bases between. This CDR3 spans 14 amino acids. CDR3 DNA sequence: TGTGCCAGCAGCTCAGGGTATCGGGCAGATACGCAGTATTTT. This gives the protein CASSSGYRADTQYF.

V and J are TRBV24-1 and TRBJ2-2, with TRBD1 identical over 7 bases. Trimming cost V 4 bases and J 5 bases; bases outside gene matches: 9. Germline V gene data show CDR1 as KGHDR and CDR2 as SFDVKD. This CDR3 is 16 amino acids long. The CDR3 is CATSDPTGPGTGELFF. The CDR3 nucleotides read TGTGCCACCAGTGACCCGACAGGGCCGGGGACCGGGGAGCTGTTTTTT.

The chain combines TRBV19 with TRBJ1-4; 7 nucleotides align to TRBD1. The junction had 5 bases not matched to a gene; V was cut back by 3 bases and J by 4 bases. Germline assignment: CDR1 LNHDA and CDR2 SQIVND (reference sequence). The CDR3 is made up of 15 amino acids. The CDR3 region has the DNA TGTGCCAGTAGTATGGGGGACAGCGTTAATGAAAAACTGTTTTTT. It translates to CASSMGDSVNEKLFF.

The chain links TRBV21-1 to TRBJ2-5; the table's D call, TRBD1, was not checked against the DNA. TRBV21-1 is classified as a pseudogene. The CDR3 is made up of 15 amino acids. The CDR3 bases are TGTGCCAGCAGCAATATCGTGGCAGACCAAGAGACCCAGTACTTC. Translating it yields CASSNIVADQETQYF.

This chain connects TRBV27 to TRBJ2-2, with TRBD2 as a possible D gene (7 bases). The V gene lost 5 bases and the J gene lost 0 bases, with 13 bases spanning the gap. Germline V gives CDR1 MNHEY, CDR2 SMNVEV (reference sequence). This CDR3 has 16 amino acids. CDR3 nucleotide sequence: TGTGCCAGCAGTCTAAGGGGGGGGACGAACACCGGGGAGCTGTTTTTT. This encodes CASSLRGGTNTGELFF.

The chain is built from TRBV7-3 and TRBJ1-1, with D hard to call. The germline V gene has CDR1 SGHTA and CDR2 FQGTGA. V was trimmed by 3 bases and J by 4 bases, leaving 9 bases between them. This CDR3 is 13 amino acids long. This CDR3 is CASSFSGVTEAFF. DNA for the CDR3: TGTGCCAGCAGCTTTAGTGGAGTCACTGAAGCTTTCTTT.

The V gene is TRBV27, the J gene TRBJ1-4; 7 bases line up with TRBD1. Germline CDR1 reads MNHEY; CDR2 reads SMNVEV (reference sequence). With V trimmed by 6 bases and J by 4 bases, 8 bases remained unmatched. The CDR3 length is 15 residues. The CDR3 nucleotides read TGTGCCAGCAGAAGGAGACAGGGAGATAATGAAAAACTGTTTTTT. Its protein is CASRRRQGDNEKLFF.

In regard to this clone: A read error may account for a junction end that differs from germline. This chain links TRBV19 with TRBJ2-2, with 7 nucleotides matching TRBD2. Germline CDR1 reads LNHDA; CDR2 reads SQIVND (reference sequence). The CDR3 extends over 15 amino acids. CDR3 bases: TGTGCCAGTAGCATAGGACTAGCGAACACCGGGGAGCTGTTTTTT. Protein: CASSIGLANTGELFF.

V is TRBV3-1 (or the pseudogene TRBV3-2) and J is TRBJ2-7, with 13 bases aligning to TRBD2. The CDR3 sequence is 16 residues long. Germline V gene data show CDR1 as LGHDT and CDR2 as YNNKEL (reference sequence). V lost 1 base and J lost 1; bases outside the gene matches: 1. The CDR3 loop reads CASSQGGLAGSYEQYF. The CDR3 DNA sequence: TGTGCCAGCAGCCAAGGGGGACTAGCGGGATCCTACGAGCAGTACTTC.

The chain carries TRBV19 and TRBJ1-1, with no clear D. Germline loops: CDR1 LNHDA, CDR2 SQIVND (reference sequence). The CDR3 contains 15 residues. Between the trimmed V and J ends, which lost 2 bases and 1 base, there was a span of 11 bases. CDR3 region: CASSISPRENTEAFF. CDR3 sequence (DNA): TGTGCCAGTAGTATATCCCCACGGGAGAACACTGAAGCTTTCTTT.

This sequence joins TRBV28 and TRBJ1-6, with 7 bases matching TRBD1. CDR1 is MDHEN, CDR2 SYDVKM, per germline. The trim removed 5 bases at V and 4 bases at J, leaving 5 bases unmatched. The CDR3 spans 15 residues. CDR3 region: CASSPGTAYNSPLHF. CDR3 in DNA: TGTGCCAGCAGTCCCGGGACAGCGTATAATTCACCCCTCCACTTT. The full variable domain, rest sourced from reference TRBV28 and TRBJ1-6, is DVKVTQSSRYLVKRTGEKVFLECVQDMDHENMFWYRQDPGLGLRLIYFSYDVKMKEKGDIPEGYSVSREKKERFSLILESASTNQTSMYLCASSPGTAYNSPLHFGNGTRLTVT.

This chain uses TRBV7-2 with TRBJ2-7, with D possibly being TRBD2 (6 bases). This CDR3 region has 16 residues. From germline, CDR1 is SGHTA and CDR2 FQGNSA. V lost 4 bases, J lost 5 bases, and 21 bases lay in between. CDR3 DNA: TGTGCCAGCAGCTCAAGACCGGGACTCTCCATCGACGAGCAGTACTTC. Protein product: CASSSRPGLSIDEQYF.

The chain combines TRBV5-1 with TRBJ2-5, with D perhaps matching TRBD1 (5 bases). Deletions cut 3 bases from V and 0 bases from J, with 12 bases between. Germline lookup yields CDR1 SGHRS and CDR2 YFSETQ. The CDR3 has 15 residues. CDR3 sequence: CASSSQGQYQETQYF. In nucleotides, the CDR3 is TGCGCCAGCAGCTCCCAGGGTCAGTACCAAGAGACCCAGTACTTC. Full variable domain (remainder filled in from reference TRBV5-1 and TRBJ2-5): KAGVTQTPRYLIKTRGQQVTLSCSPISGHRSVSWYQQTPGQGLQFLFEYFSETQRNKGNFPGRFSGRQFSNSRSEMNVSTLELGDSALYLCASSSQGQYQETQYFGPGTRLLVL.

The gene calls are TRBV29-1 and TRBJ1-2, with D possibly matching TRBD1 (6 bases). Germline assignment: CDR1 SQVTM and CDR2 ANQGSEA. The V gene lost 4 bases and the J gene lost 7 bases, with 13 bases spanning the gap. This CDR3 region has 12 residues. For the CDR3, the DNA is TGCAGCGTTGGGGACACTTGGGGTGGCTACACCTTC. It yields the protein CSVGDTWGGYTF.

V usage is TRBV3-1 (or the pseudogene TRBV3-2) and J usage is TRBJ2-2; possible D gene TRBD1, 6 bases. This CDR3 comprises 13 residues. Germline-derived CDR1 and CDR2 are LGHDT and YNNKEL (reference sequence). V was cut by 4 bases and J by 5 bases, with 8 bases left in between. In DNA form, the CDR3 reads TGTGCCAGCAGCCCGAGGGGGACCGGGGAGCTGTTTTTT. This encodes CASSPRGTGELFF.

This chain joins TRBV29-1 and TRBJ2-3, with 8 bases that match TRBD2. The CDR3 spans 13 residues. The junction had 6 bases not matched to a gene; V was cut back by 7 bases and J by 3 bases. In germline, CDR1 is SQVTM, CDR2 ANQGSEA. This chain's CDR3 is CSGGLDGTDTQYF. The DNA for the CDR3 is TGCAGCGGGGGACTAGACGGTACAGATACGCAGTATTTT.

This chain joins TRBV6-5 and TRBJ1-5; 10 bases fit TRBD1. The CDR3 runs to 15 residues. Germline trimming cut 4 bases from V and 6 bases from J; bases unmatched to any gene: 6. The germline V gene has CDR1 MNHEY and CDR2 SVGAGI. CDR3: CASSLGRDRGQPQHF. The CDR3 DNA follows: TGTGCCAGCAGTTTAGGGCGGGACAGGGGTCAGCCCCAGCATTTT.

V usage is TRBV11-2 and J usage is TRBJ1-2; 7 bases match TRBD1. The CDR3 extends over 11 amino acids. Germline trimming cut 5 bases from V and 14 bases from J; bases unmatched to any gene: 8. Germline CDR1 and CDR2: SGHAT and FQNNGV. DNA of the CDR3: TGTGCCAGCAGCGTCCCCGGGACAGTAACCTTC. This sequence encodes CASSVPGTVTF.

This clone was picked up one time. The V call is TRBV7-9, the J call TRBJ2-7; a possible D gene is TRBD1 (6 bases). CDR1 is SEHNR, CDR2 FQNEAQ, per germline (reference sequence). Between the trimmed V and J ends, which lost 5 bases and 3 bases, there was a span of 14 bases. CDR3 length equals 14 residues. CDR3 residues: CASSARNRDYEQYF. CDR3 in DNA: TGTGCCAGCAGCGCCCGAAACAGGGACTACGAGCAGTACTTC.

The V call is TRBV19, the J call TRBJ1-6, with D possibly being TRBD1 (5 bases). Per the germline V gene, CDR1 is LNHDA and CDR2 is SQIVND (reference sequence). With 7 bases removed from V and 12 bases from J, the gap between germline ends came to 19 bases. The CDR3 spans 14 residues. The CDR3 coding sequence is TGTGCCAGTACCGCGGGGCAGCGATGGGGACCCCTCCACTTT. It encodes CASTAGQRWGPLHF.

The chain is built from TRBV2 and TRBJ1-1; 7 bases align to TRBD1. CDR1 is SNHLY and CDR2 is FYNNEI in the germline V gene. The CDR3 is made up of 12 amino acids. Trimming cost V 5 bases and J 8 bases; bases outside gene matches: 5. CDR3 sequence reads: CASSRQGLEAFF. CDR3 sequence (DNA): TGTGCCAGCAGTCGACAGGGCCTCGAAGCTTTCTTT.

This sequence joins TRBV6-5 and TRBJ1-2; D might be TRBD1 (5 bases). Looked up from germline, CDR1 is MNHEY and CDR2 is SVGAGI. V lost 0 bases to trimming and J lost 6 bases, with 8 bases between them. The CDR3 spans 13 residues. The CDR3 region has the DNA TGTGCCAGCAGTTACTCGGGGGGGGATGGCTACACCTTC. It codes for CASSYSGGDGYTF.

The rearrangement joins TRBV18 to TRBJ1-1, with D possibly matching TRBD1 (5 bases). V was pared by 8 bases and J by 5 bases, with 12 bases between. CDR1 and CDR2 (germline): KGHSH, LQKENI. The CDR3 length is 12 residues. This CDR3 reads CASRLDRTEAFF. CDR3 sequence (DNA): TGTGCCAGCAGATTAGACAGAACTGAAGCTTTCTTT.

This clone was detected a few times. The V and J genes are TRBV20-1 and TRBJ2-7, with D unresolved. CDR3 length: 10 amino acids. With 6 bases removed from V and 7 bases from J, the gap between germline ends came to 10 bases. The germline CDR1 and CDR2 sequences are DFQATT and SNEGSKA (reference sequence). CDR3 coding DNA: TGCAGTGCCCTCCTGCGAGAGCAGTACTTC. The encoded protein is CSALLREQYF.

The V call is TRBV7-9, the J call TRBJ2-1, with TRBD2 identical over 9 bases. V was pared by 2 bases and J by 9 bases, with 11 bases of the junction left unmatched. There are 16 residues in the CDR3. Germline CDR1 and CDR2: SEHNR and FQNEAQ (reference sequence). The CDR3 bases are TGTGCCAGCAGCTTACTAGCGGGGACACCGGGGGGTGAGCAGTTCTTC. As protein: CASSLLAGTPGGEQFF.

At least ten counts were recorded for this clone. The chain has TRBV4-1 and TRBJ2-3, with TRBD2 as a possible D gene (5 bases). The CDR3 has 15 residues. The V gene lost 2 bases and the J gene lost 1 base, with 10 bases spanning the gap. In germline, CDR1 is MGHRA, CDR2 YSYEKL. CDR3 sequence (DNA): TGCGCCAGCAGCCAATCTAGAGCGGGCACAGATACGCAGTATTTT. As protein: CASSQSRAGTDTQYF.

V usage is TRBV7-8 and J usage is TRBJ2-1; weak D call: TRBD1 (7 bases). CDR3 size: 15 residues. Trimming removed 1 base at V and 3 bases at J, with 10 bases between. Per germline, CDR1 SGHVS and CDR2 FQNEAQ. The CDR3 nucleotides read TGTGCCAGCAGCTTAGTTCAGGGGGGCTACAATGAGCAGTTCTTC. Protein: CASSLVQGGYNEQFF.

V gene TRBV29-1 combines with J gene TRBJ1-4; the match to TRBD1 covers 10 bases. In germline, CDR1 is SQVTM, CDR2 ANQGSEA. The CDR3 extends over 14 amino acids. The ends lost 1 base at V and 10 bases at J; junction bases unmatched: 6. The CDR3 coding sequence is TGCAGCGTTGAAGGGGGGACAGGGGCGGGAAAACTGTTTTTT. Translating it yields CSVEGGTGAGKLFF.